The rows below give T cell receptor beta chains drawn from one sample of a study of T cell responses to AZD1222 COVID-19 vaccine. Clones were read by immunoSEQ multiplex PCR, and TCRdb kept only the in-frame ones, dropping some. The sample consists of approximately 93,000 clones, around 89% of them appearing once. The sequences come from peripheral blood, collected 28 days after the second AZD1222 dose. The receptors come from an adult who received the AZD1222 COVID-19 vaccine. Each CDR3 is given with its conserved first and last residue. D genes are given only for firm matches. Not every row has a clone size; where given, it reads once, few, many or a size class.

clone_size j_call d_call v_call cdr3_nt cdr3_aa
NA TRBJ1-2 NA TRBV14 TGTGCCAGCAGCCAAGATGGCAGGAACTATGGCTACACCTTC CASSQDGRNYGYTF
NA TRBJ1-6 NA TRBV11-2 TGTGCCAGCAGCTTGGCTCATGGAAATAATTCACCCCTCCACTTT CASSLAHGNNSPLHF
NA TRBJ2-2 NA TRBV5-1 TGCGCCAGCAGCTTGGGAGCTACGAACACCGGGGAGCTGTTTTTT CASSLGATNTGELFF
once TRBJ1-1 NA TRBV5-1 TGCGCCAGCAGCTTGGAGGCGGAAAAGACTGAAGCTTTCTTT CASSLEAEKTEAFF
few TRBJ2-3 NA TRBV2 TGTGCCAGCCGGAAGGACACCGGTGGCACAGATACGCAGTATTTT CASRKDTGGTDTQYF
once TRBJ2-1 NA TRBV19 TGTGCCAGTAGTACTTTCGCAGGGGCCGGTGAGCAGTTCTTC CASSTFAGAGEQFF
NA TRBJ1-3 NA TRBV2 TGTGCCAGCACGAGCTCTGGAAACACCATATATTTT CASTSSGNTIYF
NA TRBJ2-7 TRBD1 TRBV4-1 TGCGCCAGCAGCCAAGAAGGGACAGGAGCCTACGAGCAGTACTTC CASSQEGTGAYEQYF
NA TRBJ1-3 NA TRBV3-1/TRBV3-2 TGTGCCAGCAGCCAAGATCGGCGAAGGAGGCCAATCTCTGGAAACACCATATATTTT CASSQDRRRRPISGNTIYF
large TRBJ2-7 TRBD2 TRBV27 TGTGCCACTCTCGGGGGGGAGCAGTACTTC CATLGGEQYF
NA TRBJ2-3 NA TRBV6-1 TGTGCCAGCAGTGAAAAACTAGCTGCAGATACGCAGTATTTT CASSEKLAADTQYF
NA TRBJ1-6 NA TRBV9 TGTGCCAGCAGCGATTCACGAGGACAGTATAGCTCCTATAATTCACCCCTCCACTTT CASSDSRGQYSSYNSPLHF
NA TRBJ1-5 NA TRBV19 TGTGCCACCAACGGCGGGGAGAGCTCTCAGCCCCAGCATTTT CATNGGESSQPQHF
NA TRBJ1-1 NA TRBV5-1 TGCGCCAGCAGCTACGTTCGCGGGGCCACTGAAGCTTTCTTT CASSYVRGATEAFF
once TRBJ1-2 NA TRBV10-2 TGCGCCAGCAGTGAGTCGAAGGGGGGGTATCTCTATGGCTACACCTTC CASSESKGGYLYGYTF
few TRBJ2-1 NA TRBV4-2 TGTGCCAGCAGCCAAGACCCACTAGGCGGGCCTAATGAGCAGTTCTTC CASSQDPLGGPNEQFF
NA TRBJ2-3 TRBD2 TRBV28 TGTGCCAGCAGTTTAGCGGGGGTGACAGATACGCAGTATTTT CASSLAGVTDTQYF
NA TRBJ1-6 NA TRBV6-2/TRBV6-3 TGTGCCAGCAGCCTTCCAAGGGGAAATTCACCCCTCCACTTT CASSLPRGNSPLHF
NA TRBJ2-5 NA TRBV18 TGTGCCAGCTCACCGAAGGAGACCCAGTACTTC CASSPKETQYF
once TRBJ2-6 NA TRBV19 TGTGCCAGTACCACAGGGCAGAGTGGGGCCAACGTCCTGACTTTC CASTTGQSGANVLTF
NA TRBJ1-1 NA TRBV9 TGTGCCAGCAGCGCGAGCCAGAGTCGAACAGGCAGCAGAGCTTTCTTT CASSASQSRTGSRAFF
once TRBJ2-7 TRBD1 TRBV6-5 TGTGCCAGCAGTTACCGTGGGACAGGGGACGAGCAGTACTTC CASSYRGTGDEQYF
NA TRBJ2-7 NA TRBV18 TGTGCCAGCTCACCACCGCAAGGTAAATCGGCGTACGAGCAGTACTTC CASSPPQGKSAYEQYF
NA TRBJ1-3 NA TRBV30 TGTGCCTGGACTACAGGGTATTCTGGAAACACCATATATTTT CAWTTGYSGNTIYF
few TRBJ1-2 NA TRBV7-8 TGTGCCAGCAGCTTAGATCCGACAGTCTATGGCTACACCTTC CASSLDPTVYGYTF
NA TRBJ1-1 TRBD1 TRBV11-3 TGTGCCAGCAGCTCGGGACAGGTAGGAACTGAAGCTTTCTTT CASSSGQVGTEAFF
NA TRBJ1-6 TRBD1 TRBV5-1 TGCGCCAGCAGCTTAACAGGGGGAAGCTCCTATAATTCACCCCTCCACTTT CASSLTGGSSYNSPLHF
NA TRBJ1-1 TRBD1 TRBV5-1 TGCGCCAGCAGCTTGACCTCGGGGACAGGGGTTCTTGGTACTGAAGCTTTCTTT CASSLTSGTGVLGTEAFF
once TRBJ1-3 NA TRBV7-9 TGTGCCAGCAGTCCTACCCGGACAACCTCTGGAAACACCATATATTTT CASSPTRTTSGNTIYF
NA TRBJ1-2 NA TRBV6-5 TGTGCCAGCAGCGACAGAGACTTCTATGGCTACACCTTC CASSDRDFYGYTF
few TRBJ1-1 NA TRBV29-1 TGCAGCGTTTCCAGGGGAGGGACTGAAGCTTTCTTT CSVSRGGTEAFF
NA TRBJ2-1 TRBD2 TRBV4-2 TGTGCCAGCAGCTTTACCGGGACTAGCTCCTACAATGAGCAGTTCTTC CASSFTGTSSYNEQFF
NA TRBJ1-6 NA TRBV11-1 TGTGCCAGCAGCTTCTCAGGGAATTCACCCCTCCACTTT CASSFSGNSPLHF
NA TRBJ2-1 TRBD2 TRBV6-4 TGTGCCAGCAGTGTAGGAGCGGGGGGGCCCGATGAGCAGTTCTTC CASSVGAGGPDEQFF
NA TRBJ1-2 NA TRBV5-6 TGTGCCAGCAGCTTGGCGGCAGGCAGGAGGGTCACCTTC CASSLAAGRRVTF
NA TRBJ2-2 TRBD2 TRBV20-1 TGCAGTGCTAGTCCCGGGGGGGCCTCCGGGGAGCTGTTTTTT CSASPGGASGELFF
NA TRBJ2-1 TRBD1 TRBV3-1/TRBV3-2 TGTGCCAGCAGCCGGACAGGGTTGGGCAATGAGCAGTTCTTC CASSRTGLGNEQFF
NA TRBJ2-7 NA TRBV7-5 TGTGTCAGTGCGGGTGGGATGGCCTACGAGCAGTACTTC CVSAGGMAYEQYF
few TRBJ1-2 NA TRBV28 TGTGCCAGCAGTTTGGTTCCCACCGGATCTTCCTATGGCTACACCTTC CASSLVPTGSSYGYTF
once TRBJ1-2 NA TRBV20-1 TGCAGTGCTAGTGGGGCCGGGGCGGGATACTATGGCTACACCTTC CSASGAGAGYYGYTF
once TRBJ1-5 NA TRBV6-5 TGTGCCAGCAGTTATTCCTCAGGGAAGAATCAGCCCCAGCATTTT CASSYSSGKNQPQHF
NA TRBJ2-3 NA TRBV18 TGTGCCAGCTCACCACAAGGGACGGCCGCCTATACGCAGTATTTT CASSPQGTAAYTQYF
NA TRBJ2-5 NA TRBV2 TGTGCCAGCAGTGAAGATCGCGGGACCCACTACAAAGAGACCCAGTACTTC CASSEDRGTHYKETQYF
once TRBJ1-1 NA TRBV19 TGTGCCAGTAGTTCCTCGGAGGGGAGTAGGACGGCTTTCTTT CASSSSEGSRTAFF
NA TRBJ2-3 NA TRBV11-3 TGTGCCAGCAGGCCTGATACAGATACGCAGTATTTT CASRPDTDTQYF
NA TRBJ2-2 TRBD1 TRBV7-6 TGTGCCAGCAGCAAAGACAGGGGGCGCAACACCGGGGAGCTGTTTTTT CASSKDRGRNTGELFF
NA TRBJ1-1 TRBD1 TRBV7-2 TGTGCCAGCAGCGTCGGACAGGGGGCTGAAGAAGCTTTCTTT CASSVGQGAEEAFF
NA TRBJ2-7 NA TRBV4-1 TGCGCCAGCAGCCAAGTCGGAAGCAGGGACGAGCAGTACTTC CASSQVGSRDEQYF
NA TRBJ1-1 TRBD1 TRBV12-5 TGTGCTAGTGGTTGGAGTCGACAGGGTCTGAACACTGAAGCTTTCTTT CASGWSRQGLNTEAFF
once TRBJ1-1 NA TRBV5-8 TGTGCCAGCATCCGGTTTGTGGTAATGAACACTGAAGCTTTCTTT CASIRFVVMNTEAFF
NA TRBJ1-1 NA TRBV5-1 TGCGCCAGCAGCTTGGGCCCACGGGGCACTGAAGCTTTCTTT CASSLGPRGTEAFF
NA TRBJ1-5 NA TRBV9 TGTGCCAGCAGCGTAGCTACAATAAAGAAACAGCCCCAGCATTTT CASSVATIKKQPQHF
medium-sized TRBJ1-2 NA TRBV3-1/TRBV3-2 TGTGCCAGCAGCCCCCACGGGGGAAAAAAAGCCTATGGCTACACCTTC CASSPHGGKKAYGYTF